This TCR beta chain was documented in a study of T-cell reconstitution after alpha-beta-depleted transplantation in children. This clonotype was counted only a few times. What it binds is not known. Using unique molecular identifiers, the investigators prepared the TCRbeta library. TCRdb independently ran MiXCR on the PCR reads; one entry per CDR3 protein. The sample records roughly 110,000 distinct CDR3 sequences, 10% being singletons. The CDR3 totals 15 residues. Trimming took off 2 bases at V and 10 bases at J, with 19 bases between the two ends. The germline CDR1 and CDR2 sequences are MNHEY and SMNVEV (reference sequence). Study-level findings and limits: It was newly produced T cells that mostly accounted for T-cell counts and diversity one year after transplant.

This receptor was identified in a boy aged 2-9 years with acute lymphoblastic leukemia, due to receive a stem cell transplant. The chain has TRBV27 and TRBJ2-3; D possibly corresponds to TRBD1 (5 bases). The source material was PBMCs, sampled before TCRalphabeta/CD19-depleted stem cell transplant. The CDR3 sequence is CASSLLPSTGRPQYF. The CDR3 DNA reads TGTGCCAGCAGTTTACTTCCCTCAACAGGACGTCCGCAGTATTTT.